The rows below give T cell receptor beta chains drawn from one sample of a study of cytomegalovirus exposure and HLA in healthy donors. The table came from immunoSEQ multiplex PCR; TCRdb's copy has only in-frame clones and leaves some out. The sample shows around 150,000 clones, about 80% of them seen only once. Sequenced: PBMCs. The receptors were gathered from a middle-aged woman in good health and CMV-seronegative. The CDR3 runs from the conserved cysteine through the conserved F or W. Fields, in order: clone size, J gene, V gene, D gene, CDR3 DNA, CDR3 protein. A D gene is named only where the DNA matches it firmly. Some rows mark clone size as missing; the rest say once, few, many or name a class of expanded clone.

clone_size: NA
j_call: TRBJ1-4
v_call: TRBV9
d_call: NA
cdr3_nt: TGTGCCAGCAGCGTAGGGGTTGGGGGGGGAAATGAAAAACTGTTTTTT
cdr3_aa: CASSVGVGGGNEKLFF

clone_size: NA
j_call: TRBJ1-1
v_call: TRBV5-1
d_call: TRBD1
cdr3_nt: TGCGCCAGCAGCCCGGGGTGGGGACAGGGGAACACTGAAGCTTTCTTT
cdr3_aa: CASSPGWGQGNTEAFF

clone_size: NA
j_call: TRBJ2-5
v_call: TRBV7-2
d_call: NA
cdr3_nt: TGTGCCACGGGGCGGGGCTCCGGGGAGACCCAGTACTTC
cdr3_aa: CATGRGSGETQYF

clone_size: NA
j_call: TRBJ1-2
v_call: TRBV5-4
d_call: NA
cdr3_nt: TGTGCCAGCAGCCCCCGAGAGGACTATGGCTACACCTTC
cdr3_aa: CASSPREDYGYTF

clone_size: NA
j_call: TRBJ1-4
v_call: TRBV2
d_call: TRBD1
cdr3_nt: TGTGCCAGCAGTTACAGGGGGAGCTTTGAAAAACTGTTTTTT
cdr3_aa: CASSYRGSFEKLFF

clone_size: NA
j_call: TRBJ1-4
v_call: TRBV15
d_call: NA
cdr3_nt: TGTGCCACCAGCAGACAGTTGACTAATGAAAAACTGTTTTTT
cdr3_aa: CATSRQLTNEKLFF

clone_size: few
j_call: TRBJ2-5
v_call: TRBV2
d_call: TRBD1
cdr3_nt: TGTGCCAGCAGTAACACCGGGACAGGGGCCGTACAGACCCAGTACTTC
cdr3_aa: CASSNTGTGAVQTQYF

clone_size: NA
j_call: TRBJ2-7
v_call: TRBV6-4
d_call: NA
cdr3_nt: TGTGCCAGCAGTGACTCGAGTCTTAGCCGGTTCGACTCCTACGAGCAGTACTTC
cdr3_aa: CASSDSSLSRFDSYEQYF

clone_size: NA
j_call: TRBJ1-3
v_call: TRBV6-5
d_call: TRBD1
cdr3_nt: TGTGCCAGCAGTAGGACAGGGGCTGGAAACACCATATATTTT
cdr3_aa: CASSRTGAGNTIYF

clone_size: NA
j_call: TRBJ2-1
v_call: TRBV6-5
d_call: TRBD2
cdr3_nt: TGTGCCAGCAGGTCCGGGACTAGCCTATACAATGAGCAGTTCTTC
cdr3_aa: CASRSGTSLYNEQFF

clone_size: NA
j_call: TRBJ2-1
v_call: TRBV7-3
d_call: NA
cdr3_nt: TGTGCCAGCAGCTTCGACAGCTACAATGAGCAGTTCTTC
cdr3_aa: CASSFDSYNEQFF

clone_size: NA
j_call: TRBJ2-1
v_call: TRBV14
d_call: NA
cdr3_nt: TGTGCCAGCAGCCAAGTTGGAGGGGGCTTCTACAATGAGCAGTTCTTC
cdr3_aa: CASSQVGGGFYNEQFF

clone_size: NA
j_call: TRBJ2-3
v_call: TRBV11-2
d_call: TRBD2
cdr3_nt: TGTGCCAGCAGCTTATCGGGAGGGCCGAATACGCAGTATTTT
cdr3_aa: CASSLSGGPNTQYF

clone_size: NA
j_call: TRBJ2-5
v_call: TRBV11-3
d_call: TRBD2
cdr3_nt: TGTGCCAGCAGCTCCCGACTAGCGGGGGATGAGACCCAGTACTTC
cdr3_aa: CASSSRLAGDETQYF

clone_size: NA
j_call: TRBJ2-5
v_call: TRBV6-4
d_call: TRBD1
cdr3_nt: TGTGCCATCAAGGGGGCGCTTGGAGAGACCCAGTACTTC
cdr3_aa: CAIKGALGETQYF

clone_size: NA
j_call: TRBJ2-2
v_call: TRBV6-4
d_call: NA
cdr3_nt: TGTGCCAGCAGTGACTCACAGGCCGGGGAGCTGTTTTTT
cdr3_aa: CASSDSQAGELFF

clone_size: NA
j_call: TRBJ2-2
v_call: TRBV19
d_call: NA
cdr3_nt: TGTGCCAGTAGCGTCGACCTCGAGGCCGGGGAGCTGTTTTTT
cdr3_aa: CASSVDLEAGELFF

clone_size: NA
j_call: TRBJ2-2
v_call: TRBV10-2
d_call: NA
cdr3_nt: TGCGCCAGCAACCTAGAGGGGGGGTACACCGGGGAGCTGTTTTTT
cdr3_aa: CASNLEGGYTGELFF

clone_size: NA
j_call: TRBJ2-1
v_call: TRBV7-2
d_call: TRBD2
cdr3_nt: TGTGCCAGCAGCTTAGATTCCAGGACTAGCGGGACCGAGCAGTTCTTC
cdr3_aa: CASSLDSRTSGTEQFF

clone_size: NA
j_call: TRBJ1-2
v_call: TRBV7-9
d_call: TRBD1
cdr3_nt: TGTGCCAGCAGCTCGGACAGGGCCTATGGCTACACCTTC
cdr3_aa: CASSSDRAYGYTF

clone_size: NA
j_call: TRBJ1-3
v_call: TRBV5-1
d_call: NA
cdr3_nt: TGCGCCAGCAGCGAGGGAAACACCATATATTTT
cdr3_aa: CASSEGNTIYF

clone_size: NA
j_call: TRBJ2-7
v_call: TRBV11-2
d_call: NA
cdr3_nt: TGTGCCAGCAGCTTCTCAGGGGCCTACGAGCAGTACTTC
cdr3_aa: CASSFSGAYEQYF

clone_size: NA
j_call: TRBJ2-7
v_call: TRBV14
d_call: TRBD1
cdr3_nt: TGTGCCAGCAGCCAAGGGGACAGGGAATACTACGAGCAGTACTTC
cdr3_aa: CASSQGDREYYEQYF

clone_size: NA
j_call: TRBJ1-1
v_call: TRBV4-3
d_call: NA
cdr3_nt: TGCGCCAGCAGCCAAGGGCCTAACACTGAAGCTTTCTTT
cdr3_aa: CASSQGPNTEAFF

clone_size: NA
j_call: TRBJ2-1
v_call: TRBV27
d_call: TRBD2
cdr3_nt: TGTGCCAGCCGATTAACTAGCGGGAGGTTCAATGAGCAGTTCTTC
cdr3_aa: CASRLTSGRFNEQFF

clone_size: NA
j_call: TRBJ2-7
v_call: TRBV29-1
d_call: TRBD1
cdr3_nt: TGCGTTGCTGCCGGGGGGACAGGGGTCTACGAGCAGTACTTC
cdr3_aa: CVAAGGTGVYEQYF

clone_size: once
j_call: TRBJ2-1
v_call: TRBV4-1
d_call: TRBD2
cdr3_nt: TGCGCCAGCAGCCAATTGGGACTAGAAAACAATGAGCAGTTCTTC
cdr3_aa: CASSQLGLENNEQFF

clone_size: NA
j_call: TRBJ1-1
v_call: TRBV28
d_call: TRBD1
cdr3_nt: TGTGCCAGCAAGACCCCGGGACAGGGGATGTTAAGGCGCGAAGCTTTCTTT
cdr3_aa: CASKTPGQGMLRREAFF

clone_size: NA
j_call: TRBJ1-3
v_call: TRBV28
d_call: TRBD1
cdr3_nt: TGTGCCAGCAGTTTAACTGTCAGGACAGGGGAGGCTGGAAACACCATATATTTT
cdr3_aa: CASSLTVRTGEAGNTIYF

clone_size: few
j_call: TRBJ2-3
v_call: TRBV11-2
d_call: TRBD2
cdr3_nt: TGTGCCAGCAGCGTCGTTCTAGCGGGACCCCCTCCTAGAGATACGCAGTATTTT
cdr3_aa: CASSVVLAGPPPRDTQYF

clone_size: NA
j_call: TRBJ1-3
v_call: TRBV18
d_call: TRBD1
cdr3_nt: TGTGCCAGCTCACCAACAGGGGAAGCCTTTTGGACCGGAAACACCATATATTTT
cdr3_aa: CASSPTGEAFWTGNTIYF

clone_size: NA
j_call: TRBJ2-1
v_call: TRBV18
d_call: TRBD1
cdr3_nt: TGTGCCAGCTTTACAGGGGGCCATGAGCAGTTCTTC
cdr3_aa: CASFTGGHEQFF

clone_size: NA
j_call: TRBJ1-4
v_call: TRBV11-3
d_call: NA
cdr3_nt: TGTGCCAGCAGCTTACGGAGGCAGAGCTATAATGAAAAACTGTTTTTT
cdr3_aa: CASSLRRQSYNEKLFF

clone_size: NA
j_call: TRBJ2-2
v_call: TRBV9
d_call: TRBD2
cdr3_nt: TGTGCCAGCAGACGGGGACTAGCGACCAACACCGGGGAGCTGTTTTTT
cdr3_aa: CASRRGLATNTGELFF

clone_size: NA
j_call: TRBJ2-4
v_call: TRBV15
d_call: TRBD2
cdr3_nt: TGTGCCACCAGCAGAGTAGCGGGGGGGCCTTTAAACATTCAGTACTTC
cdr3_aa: CATSRVAGGPLNIQYF

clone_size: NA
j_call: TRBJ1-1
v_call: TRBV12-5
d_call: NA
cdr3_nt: TGTGCTAGTGCCCCCATAAGGGGGGGAAGCACTGAAGCTTTCTTT
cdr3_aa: CASAPIRGGSTEAFF

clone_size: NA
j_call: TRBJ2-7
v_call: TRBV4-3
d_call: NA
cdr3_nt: TGCGCCAGCAGCCAAGATGGAGCCTACGAGCAGTACTTC
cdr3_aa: CASSQDGAYEQYF

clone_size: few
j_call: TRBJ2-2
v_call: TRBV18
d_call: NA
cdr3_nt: TGTGCCAGCTCACCACCGACGAGGGCCGGGGAGCTGTTTTTT
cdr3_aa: CASSPPTRAGELFF

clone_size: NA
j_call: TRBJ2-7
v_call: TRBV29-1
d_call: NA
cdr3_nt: TGCAGCGTTGAAGTAGGACAGTCCTACGAGCAGTACTTC
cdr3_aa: CSVEVGQSYEQYF

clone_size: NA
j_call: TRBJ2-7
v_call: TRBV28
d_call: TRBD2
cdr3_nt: TGTGCCAGCACGGGGGGTGCGGGAGGGTTCGAGCAGTACTTC
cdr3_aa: CASTGGAGGFEQYF

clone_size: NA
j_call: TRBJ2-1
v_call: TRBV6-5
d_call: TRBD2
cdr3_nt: TGTGCCAGCAGGCCGACTAGCGGGGCCGGCGGTGAGCAGTTCTTC
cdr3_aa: CASRPTSGAGGEQFF

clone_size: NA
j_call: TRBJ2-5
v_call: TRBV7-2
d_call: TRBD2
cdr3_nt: TGTGCCAGCAGCTTAACTAGCGGAGAAGACCAAGAGACCCAGTACTTC
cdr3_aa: CASSLTSGEDQETQYF

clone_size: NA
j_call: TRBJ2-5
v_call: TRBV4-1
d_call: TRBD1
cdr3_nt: TGCGCCAGCAGCACCCTGGACAGGGGAGAGACCCAGTACTTC
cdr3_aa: CASSTLDRGETQYF